This TCR beta chain emerged from a study of Graves' ophthalmopathy and Graves' hyperthyroidism. Findings and limits, study-wide: From stable hyperthyroidism, ophthalmopathy was separated by a 13-signature model with about 88% sensitivity and less than 82% specificity. Blood samples also showed most expanded thyroid clonotypes exceeding 0.001 frequency.

Amplification targeted the TCR beta CDR3 regions, with RNA transcripts as the source material. RT-PCR in the first round used HTBI primers; a second-round multiplex PCR followed. TCRdb reprocessed the multiplex PCR reads via MiXCR and lists one record per CDR3 protein. Here the sample spans roughly 600,000 distinct CDR3 sequences, roughly 39% being singletons. This CDR3 is 14 amino acids long. The V gene's germline CDR1 is SQVTM and CDR2 ANQGSEA. With V trimmed by 6 bases and J by 7 bases, 10 bases remained unmatched. This clonotype was seen many times. The antigen is undetermined. This chain links TRBV29-1 with TRBJ2-3; TRBD2 aligns across 10 bases. This receptor was taken from an adult man with Graves' hyperthyroidism. The specimen was peripheral blood or thyroid tissue (not recorded which). The CDR3, as DNA: TGCAGCGTCAGACCTAGCGGGGGTCTAAATACGCAGTATTTT. It yields the protein CSVRPSGGLNTQYF.